Listed below are T cell receptor beta chains from one sample, sequenced in a study of cytomegalovirus exposure and HLA in healthy donors. TCRdb keeps only in-frame clones here, not all; method: immunoSEQ multiplex PCR. The sample records under 200,000 clones, around 75% being singletons. Input material: PBMCs. The source is a human donor in good health. The CDR3 runs from the conserved cysteine through the conserved F or W. Each record gives: V gene, CDR3 protein.

>TRBV11-2
CASSLGSRKVPNVLTF
>TRBV6-5
CASRAADNEQFF
>TRBV4-1
CASSQDPGRYEQYF
>TRBV6-6
CASSYPLAGGTDTQYF
>TRBV9
CASSPTSGGISSTDTQYF
>TRBV19
CASSIVNRELREQYF
>TRBV9
CASSVGEGYGYTF
>TRBV27
CASSYRTGREQFF
>TRBV6-6
CASMRQGGEAFF
>TRBV28
CASSLSDEKLFF
>TRBV5-1
CASFRDRGTDTQYF
>TRBV5-1
CASSLGQGGVTEAFF
>TRBV27
CASSRTRPVGELFF
>TRBV4-1
CASSQQGQSTYEQYF
>TRBV12-5
CASGKGQGGNTIYF
>TRBV10-2
CASTRGNTEAFF
>TRBV6-5
CASSYSYLSYEQYF
>TRBV5-4
CASSREGSPYEQYF
>TRBV5-4
CASSTRDRNQIYNEQFF
>TRBV12-5
CASGIPGHLISGNTIYF
>TRBV25-1
CASSAPRGGDNEQFF
>TRBV2
CASWTPPSSYEQYF
>TRBV9
CASSVEASSLSDTQYF
>TRBV11-1
CASSSETGVNTEAFF
>TRBV5-6
CASSSTGGRDEQYF
>TRBV4-3
CASSQSETGGYNEQFF